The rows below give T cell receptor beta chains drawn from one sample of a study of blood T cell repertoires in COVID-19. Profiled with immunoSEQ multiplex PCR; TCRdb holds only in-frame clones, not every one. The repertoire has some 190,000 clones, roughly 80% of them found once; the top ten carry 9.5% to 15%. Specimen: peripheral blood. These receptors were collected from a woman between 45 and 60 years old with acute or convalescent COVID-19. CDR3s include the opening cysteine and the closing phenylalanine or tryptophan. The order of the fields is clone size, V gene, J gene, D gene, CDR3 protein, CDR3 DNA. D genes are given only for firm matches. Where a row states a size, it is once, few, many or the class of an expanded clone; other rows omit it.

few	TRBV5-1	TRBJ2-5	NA	CASSFFVGETQYF	TGCGCCAGCAGCTTTTTTGTCGGGGAGACCCAGTACTTC
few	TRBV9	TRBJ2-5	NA	CASGGPQETQYF	TGTGCCTCCGGGGGACCCCAAGAGACCCAGTACTTC
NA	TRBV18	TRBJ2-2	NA	CASSTRDPHPGELFF	TGTGCCAGCTCAACCAGGGATCCCCACCCCGGGGAGCTGTTTTTT
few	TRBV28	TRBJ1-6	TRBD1	CASGTGALYNSPLHF	TGTGCCAGCGGTACAGGGGCCCTCTATAATTCACCCCTCCACTTT
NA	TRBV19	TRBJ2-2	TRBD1	CASSDRAPNTGELFF	TGTGCCAGTAGTGACAGGGCCCCGAACACCGGGGAGCTGTTTTTT
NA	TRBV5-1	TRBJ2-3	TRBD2	CASSPGLAGTGDTQYF	TGCGCCAGCAGCCCTGGACTAGCGGGAACGGGAGATACGCAGTATTTT
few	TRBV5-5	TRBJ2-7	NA	CASSLAWQISYEQYF	TGTGCCAGCAGCTTGGCCTGGCAGATCTCCTACGAGCAGTACTTC
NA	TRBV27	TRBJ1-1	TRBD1	CASSPTQGGWAFF	TGTGCCAGCAGTCCTACACAGGGGGGATGGGCTTTCTTT
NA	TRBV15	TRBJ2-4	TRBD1	CATSLQGRDKNIQYF	TGTGCCACCAGCTTACAGGGGCGCGACAAAAACATTCAGTACTTC
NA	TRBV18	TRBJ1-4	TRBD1	CASSNDRGREKLFF	TGTGCCAGCTCGAACGACAGGGGCCGTGAAAAACTGTTTTTT
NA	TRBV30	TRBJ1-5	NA	CAWSAGRRGQPQHF	TGTGCCTGGAGTGCTGGGAGACGGGGACAGCCCCAGCATTTT
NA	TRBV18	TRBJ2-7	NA	CASSPGQGFYEQYF	TGTGCCAGCTCACCGGGGCAGGGCTTCTACGAGCAGTACTTC
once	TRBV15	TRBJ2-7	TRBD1	CATSRPNRGSEQYF	TGTGCCACCAGCAGACCTAACAGGGGAAGCGAGCAGTACTTC
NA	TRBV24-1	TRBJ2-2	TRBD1	CATSVGGEATGELFF	TGTGCCACCAGTGTAGGGGGCGAGGCCACCGGGGAGCTGTTTTTT
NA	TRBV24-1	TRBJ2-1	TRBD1	CATSSGLRAGGLNREQFF	TGTGCCACCAGTAGTGGCTTACGGGCAGGGGGTCTCAATCGAGAGCAGTTCTTC
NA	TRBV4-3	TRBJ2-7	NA	CASSHSRGRGEQYF	TGCGCCAGCAGCCACTCACGAGGGCGCGGGGAGCAGTACTTC
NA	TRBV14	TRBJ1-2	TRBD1	CASSLPGTGLHYGYTF	TGTGCCAGCAGCCTGCCCGGGACAGGGCTTCACTATGGCTACACCTTC
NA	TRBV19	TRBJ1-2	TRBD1	CASSPRQGGGYTF	TGTGCCAGTAGTCCTAGACAGGGCGGCGGCTACACCTTC
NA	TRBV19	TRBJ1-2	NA	CASSISGQGYGYTF	TGTGCCAGTAGTATTTCGGGACAAGGATATGGCTACACCTTC
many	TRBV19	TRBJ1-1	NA	CASSIQGFEAFF	TGTGCCAGTAGTATACAGGGGTTTGAAGCTTTCTTT
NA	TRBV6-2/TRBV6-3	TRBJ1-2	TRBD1	CASSRRQGRLDGYTF	TGTGCCAGCAGCCGACGACAGGGCCGATTGGATGGCTACACCTTC
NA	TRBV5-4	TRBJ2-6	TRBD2	CASSLSASGRASSGANVLTF	TGTGCCAGCAGCTTGTCGGCTAGCGGGAGGGCCTCCTCTGGGGCCAACGTCCTGACTTTC
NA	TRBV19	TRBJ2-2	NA	CASSEWVSRTGELFF	TGTGCCAGTAGTGAGTGGGTTTCGAGGACCGGGGAGCTGTTTTTT
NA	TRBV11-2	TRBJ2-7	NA	CASSLGGQLYEQYF	TGTGCCAGCAGCTTGGGGGGACAGCTTTACGAGCAGTACTTC
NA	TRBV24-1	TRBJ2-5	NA	CATSDGTVLETQYF	TGTGCCACCAGTGATGGGACTGTCTTAGAGACCCAGTACTTC
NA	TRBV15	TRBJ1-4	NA	CATSSGGRAFEKLFF	TGTGCCACCAGCAGTGGGGGCAGGGCATTCGAAAAACTGTTTTTT
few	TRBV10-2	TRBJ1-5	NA	CASTDPSGNQPQHF	TGCGCCAGCACTGACCCCTCGGGCAATCAGCCCCAGCATTTT
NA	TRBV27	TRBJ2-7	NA	CASSFRFGSGTYEQYF	TGTGCCAGCAGTTTTCGGTTCGGGTCCGGGACCTACGAGCAGTACTTC
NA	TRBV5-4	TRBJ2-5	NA	CASSFGETQYF	TGTGCCAGCAGCTTCGGGGAGACCCAGTACTTC